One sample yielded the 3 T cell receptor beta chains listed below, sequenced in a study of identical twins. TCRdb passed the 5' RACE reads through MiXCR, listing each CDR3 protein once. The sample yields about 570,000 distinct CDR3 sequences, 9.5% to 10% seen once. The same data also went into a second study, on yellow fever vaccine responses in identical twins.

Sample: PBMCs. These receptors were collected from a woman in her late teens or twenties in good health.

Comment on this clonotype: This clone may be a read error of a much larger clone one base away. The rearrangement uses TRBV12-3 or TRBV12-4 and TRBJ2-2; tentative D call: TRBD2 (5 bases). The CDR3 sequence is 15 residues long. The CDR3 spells CASSLTPANTGELIF. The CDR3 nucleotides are TGTGCCAGCAGTTTGACACCCGCGAACACCGGGGAGCTGATTTTT.

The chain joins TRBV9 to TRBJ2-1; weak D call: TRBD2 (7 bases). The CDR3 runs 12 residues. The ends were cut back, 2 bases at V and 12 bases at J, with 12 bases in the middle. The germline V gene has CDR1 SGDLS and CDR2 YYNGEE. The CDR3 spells CASSVPGGGQFF. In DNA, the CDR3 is TGTGCCAGCAGCGTTCCGGGGGGCGGGCAGTTCTTC.

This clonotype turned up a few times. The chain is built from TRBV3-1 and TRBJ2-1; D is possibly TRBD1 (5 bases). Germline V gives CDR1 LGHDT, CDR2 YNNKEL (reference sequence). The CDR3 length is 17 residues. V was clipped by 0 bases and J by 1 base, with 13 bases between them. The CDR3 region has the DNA TGTGCCAGCAGCCAAGATCTTCAGGGAAGATCCTACAATGAGCAGTTCTTC. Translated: CASSQDLQGRSYNEQFF.